Only one count was recorded for the clone carrying this TCR beta chain. Its antigen is still unknown. This record belongs to a study of OX40 agonist ivuxolimab in advanced cancers. Overall study findings and caveats: Among expanded peripheral T cells, antigen specificity went undetermined.

The CDR3 contains 15 residues. Germline CDR1 is LGHNA and CDR2 is YNFKEQ. With V trimmed by 6 bases and J by 5 bases, 9 bases remained unmatched. Produced via immunoSEQ multiplex PCR; TCRdb's table is partial and in-frame only. This sample has 55,000 to 65,000 clones, with 86% found just once. The receptor's source is an adult with an advanced solid tumor such as melanoma, head and neck, liver or kidney cancer. The sample consisted of CD4+ or CD8+ T cells sorted from blood, taken in a trial of the OX40 agonist ivuxolimab. The chain recombines TRBV4-2 with TRBJ2-1; 8 bases fit TRBD2. In DNA form, the CDR3 reads TGTGCCAGCAGTCAACGGGGGGGGTTCAACAATGAGCAGTTCTTC. Translation gives CASSQRGGFNNEQFF.